The TCR beta chain described here comes from a study of cytomegalovirus exposure and HLA in healthy donors. CDR3 size: 15 residues. Germline V gene lookup returns CDR1 ENHRY and CDR2 SYGVKD. Trimming cost V 0 bases and J 3 bases, with 12 bases left between them. The PCR employed 60 Vbeta primers together with 13 Jbeta primers. Original processing methods: A follow-up analysis tallied tens of millions of unique TCR beta chains, roughly 9.9 million shared. Data came from immunoSEQ multiplex PCR; TCRdb stores just in-frame clones and leaves some out. V and J calls and clone size are given by that table; D and trimming were obtained from the DNA. The sample shows some 110,000 clones, 71% of them seen only once.

Sequencing used PBMCs. The clonotype originates from a female donor in good health and CMV-seronegative. The gene calls are TRBV10-3 and TRBJ2-7, with D tentatively TRBD1 (6 bases). CDR3 region: CAISESKDSDYEQYF. The CDR3 region has the DNA TGTGCCATCAGTGAGTCTAAGGACAGCGACTACGAGCAGTACTTC.